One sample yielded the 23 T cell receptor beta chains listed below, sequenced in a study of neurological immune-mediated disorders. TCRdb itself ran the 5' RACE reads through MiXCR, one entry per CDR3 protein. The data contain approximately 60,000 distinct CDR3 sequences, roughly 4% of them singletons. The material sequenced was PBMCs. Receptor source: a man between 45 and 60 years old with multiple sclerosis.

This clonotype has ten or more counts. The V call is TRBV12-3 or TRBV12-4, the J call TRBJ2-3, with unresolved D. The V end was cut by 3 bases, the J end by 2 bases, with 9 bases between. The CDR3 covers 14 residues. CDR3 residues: CASSFGQSTDTQYF. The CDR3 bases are TGTGCCAGCAGTTTCGGGCAGTCCACAGATACGCAGTATTTT.

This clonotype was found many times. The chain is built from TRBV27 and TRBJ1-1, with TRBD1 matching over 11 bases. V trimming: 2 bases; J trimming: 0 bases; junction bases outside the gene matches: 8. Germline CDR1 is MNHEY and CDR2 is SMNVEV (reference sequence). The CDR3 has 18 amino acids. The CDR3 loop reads CASSLTRGTGGMNTEAFF. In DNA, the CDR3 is TGTGCCAGCAGTTTAACCCGTGGGACAGGGGGGATGAACACTGAAGCTTTCTTT.

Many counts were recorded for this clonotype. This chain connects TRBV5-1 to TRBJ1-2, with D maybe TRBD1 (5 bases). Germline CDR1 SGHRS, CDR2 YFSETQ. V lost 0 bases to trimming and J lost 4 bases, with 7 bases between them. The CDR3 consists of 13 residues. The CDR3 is CASSLGQTYGYTF. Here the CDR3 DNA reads TGCGCCAGCAGCTTGGGACAGACCTATGGCTACACCTTC.

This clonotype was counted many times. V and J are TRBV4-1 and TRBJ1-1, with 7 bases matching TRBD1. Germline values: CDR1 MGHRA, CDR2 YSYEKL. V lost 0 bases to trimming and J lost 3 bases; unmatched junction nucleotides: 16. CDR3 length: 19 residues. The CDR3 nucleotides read TGCGCCAGCAGCCAAGATTACGAAGGGCAGGGGGGCGTTTACACTGAAGCTTTCTTT. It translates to CASSQDYEGQGGVYTEAFF.

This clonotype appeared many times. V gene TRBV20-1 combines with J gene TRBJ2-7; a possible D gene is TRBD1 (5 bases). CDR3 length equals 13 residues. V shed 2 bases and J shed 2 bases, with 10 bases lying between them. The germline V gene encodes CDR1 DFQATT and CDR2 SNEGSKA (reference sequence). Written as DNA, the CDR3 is TGCAGTGCTAGAAGGGTGGGGCCCTACGAGCAGTACTTC. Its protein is CSARRVGPYEQYF.

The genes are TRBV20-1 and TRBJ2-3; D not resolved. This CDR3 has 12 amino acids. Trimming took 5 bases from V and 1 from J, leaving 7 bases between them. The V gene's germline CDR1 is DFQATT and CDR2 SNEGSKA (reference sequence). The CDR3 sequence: CSAVFGTDTQYF. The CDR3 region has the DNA TGCAGTGCTGTCTTTGGCACAGATACGCAGTATTTT.

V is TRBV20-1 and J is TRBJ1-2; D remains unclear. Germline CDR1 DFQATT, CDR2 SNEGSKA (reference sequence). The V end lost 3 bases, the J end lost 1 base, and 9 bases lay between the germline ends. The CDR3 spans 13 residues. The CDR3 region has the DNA TGCAGTGCTAGGCTGGTGGATAACTATGGCTACACCTTC. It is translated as CSARLVDNYGYTF.

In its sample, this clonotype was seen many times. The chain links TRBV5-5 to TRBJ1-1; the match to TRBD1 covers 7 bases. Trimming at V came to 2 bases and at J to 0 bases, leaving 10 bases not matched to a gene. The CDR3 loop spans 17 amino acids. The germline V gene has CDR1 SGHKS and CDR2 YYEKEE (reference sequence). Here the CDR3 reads CASSLKYGTAMNTEAFF. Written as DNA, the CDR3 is TGTGCCAGCAGCTTAAAATACGGGACAGCTATGAACACTGAAGCTTTCTTT.

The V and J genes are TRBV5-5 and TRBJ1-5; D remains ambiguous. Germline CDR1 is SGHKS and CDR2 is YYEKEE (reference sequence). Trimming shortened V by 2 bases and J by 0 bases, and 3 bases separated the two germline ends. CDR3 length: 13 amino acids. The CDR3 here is CASSFHSNQPQHF. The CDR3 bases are TGTGCCAGCAGCTTCCATAGCAATCAGCCCCAGCATTTT.

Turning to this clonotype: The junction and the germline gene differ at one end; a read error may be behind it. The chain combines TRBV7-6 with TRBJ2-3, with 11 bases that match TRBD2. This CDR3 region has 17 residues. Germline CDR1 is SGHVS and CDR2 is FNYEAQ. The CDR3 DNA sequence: TGTTCCAGCAGCTTAGCGACTAGCGGGGTTATTACAGATACGCAGTATTTT. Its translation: CSSSLATSGVITDTQYF.

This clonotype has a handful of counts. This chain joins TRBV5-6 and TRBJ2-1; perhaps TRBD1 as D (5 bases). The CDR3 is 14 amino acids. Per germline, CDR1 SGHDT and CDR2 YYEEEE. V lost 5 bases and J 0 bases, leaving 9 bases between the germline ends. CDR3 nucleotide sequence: TGTGCCAGCAGGGACACTTACTCCTACAATGAGCAGTTCTTC. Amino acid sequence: CASRDTYSYNEQFF.

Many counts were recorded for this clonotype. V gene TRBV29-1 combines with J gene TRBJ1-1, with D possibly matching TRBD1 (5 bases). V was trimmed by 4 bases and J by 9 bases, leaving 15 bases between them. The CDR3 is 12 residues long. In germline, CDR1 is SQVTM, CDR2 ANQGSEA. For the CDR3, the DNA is TGCAGCGTTGGTTACCAGGGTCCCCAAGCTTTCTTT. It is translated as CSVGYQGPQAFF.

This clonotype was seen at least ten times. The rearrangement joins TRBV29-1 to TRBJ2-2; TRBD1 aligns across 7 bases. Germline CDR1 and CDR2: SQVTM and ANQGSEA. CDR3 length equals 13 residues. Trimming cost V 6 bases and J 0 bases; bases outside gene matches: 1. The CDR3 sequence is CSVTGTNTGELFF. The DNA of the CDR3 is TGCAGCGTGACAGGGACGAACACCGGGGAGCTGTTTTTT.

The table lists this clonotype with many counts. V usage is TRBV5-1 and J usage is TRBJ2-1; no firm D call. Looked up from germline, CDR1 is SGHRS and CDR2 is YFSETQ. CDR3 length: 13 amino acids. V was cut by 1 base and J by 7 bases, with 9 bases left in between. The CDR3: CASSLNRRNEQFF. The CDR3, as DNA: TGCGCCAGCAGCTTGAACAGAAGGAATGAGCAGTTCTTC.

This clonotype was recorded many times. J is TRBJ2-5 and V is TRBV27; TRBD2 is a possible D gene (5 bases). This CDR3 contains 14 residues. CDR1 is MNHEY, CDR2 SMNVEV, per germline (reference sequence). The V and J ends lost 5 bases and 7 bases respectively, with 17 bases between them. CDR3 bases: TGTGCCAGCAGTGATCGGGGTGGCCGGGGGACCCAGTACTTC. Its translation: CASSDRGGRGTQYF.

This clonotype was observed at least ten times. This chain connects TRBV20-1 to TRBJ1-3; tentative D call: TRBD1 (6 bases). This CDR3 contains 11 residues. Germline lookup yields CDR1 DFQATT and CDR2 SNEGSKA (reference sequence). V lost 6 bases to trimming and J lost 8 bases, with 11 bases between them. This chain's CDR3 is CSARTADTIYF. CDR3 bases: TGCAGTGCAAGGACAGCGGACACCATATATTTT.

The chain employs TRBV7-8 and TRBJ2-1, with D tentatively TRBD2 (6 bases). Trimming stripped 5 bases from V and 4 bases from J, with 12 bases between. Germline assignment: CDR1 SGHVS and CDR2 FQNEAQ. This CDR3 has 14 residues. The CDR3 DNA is TGTGCCAGCAGCCCGGGACTGAGTTACAATGAGCAGTTCTTC. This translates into CASSPGLSYNEQFF.

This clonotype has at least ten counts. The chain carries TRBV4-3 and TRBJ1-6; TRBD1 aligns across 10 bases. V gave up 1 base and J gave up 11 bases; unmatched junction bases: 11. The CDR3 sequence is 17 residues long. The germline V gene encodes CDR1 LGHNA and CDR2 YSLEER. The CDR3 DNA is TGCGCCAGCAGCCAAGGGGCGTTGGGACAGGGGCCAGCACCCCTCCACTTT. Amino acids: CASSQGALGQGPAPLHF.

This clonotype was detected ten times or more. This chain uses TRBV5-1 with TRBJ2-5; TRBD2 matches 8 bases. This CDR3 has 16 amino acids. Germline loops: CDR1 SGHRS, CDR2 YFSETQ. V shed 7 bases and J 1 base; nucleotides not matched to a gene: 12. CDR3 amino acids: CASREGVLFLQETQYF. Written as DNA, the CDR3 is TGCGCCAGCCGGGAGGGCGTGCTGTTTCTCCAAGAGACCCAGTACTTC. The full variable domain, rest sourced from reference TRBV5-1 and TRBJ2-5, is KAGVTQTPRYLIKTRGQQVTLSCSPISGHRSVSWYQQTPGQGLQFLFEYFSETQRNKGNFPGRFSGRQFSNSRSEMNVSTLELGDSALYLCASREGVLFLQETQYFGPGTRLLVL.

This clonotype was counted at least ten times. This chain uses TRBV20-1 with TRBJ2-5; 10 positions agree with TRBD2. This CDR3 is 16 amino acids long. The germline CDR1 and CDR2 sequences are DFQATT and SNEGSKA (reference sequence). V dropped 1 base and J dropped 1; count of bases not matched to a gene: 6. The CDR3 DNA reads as TGCAGTGCTAGAGGTCTAGCGGGGGACCTCCAAGAGACCCAGTACTTC. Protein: CSARGLAGDLQETQYF.

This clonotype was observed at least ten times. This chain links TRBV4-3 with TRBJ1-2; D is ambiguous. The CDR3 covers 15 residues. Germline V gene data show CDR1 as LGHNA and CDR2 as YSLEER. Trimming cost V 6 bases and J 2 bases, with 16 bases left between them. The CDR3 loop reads CASRPGGAQNYGYTF. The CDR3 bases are TGCGCCAGCAGACCTGGAGGAGCGCAAAACTATGGCTACACCTTC.

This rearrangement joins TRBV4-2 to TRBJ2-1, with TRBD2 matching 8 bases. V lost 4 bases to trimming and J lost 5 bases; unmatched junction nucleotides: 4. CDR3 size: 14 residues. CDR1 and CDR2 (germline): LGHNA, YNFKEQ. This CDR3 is CASSLKRGNNEQFF. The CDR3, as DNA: TGTGCCAGCAGCCTCAAGCGGGGGAACAATGAGCAGTTCTTC.

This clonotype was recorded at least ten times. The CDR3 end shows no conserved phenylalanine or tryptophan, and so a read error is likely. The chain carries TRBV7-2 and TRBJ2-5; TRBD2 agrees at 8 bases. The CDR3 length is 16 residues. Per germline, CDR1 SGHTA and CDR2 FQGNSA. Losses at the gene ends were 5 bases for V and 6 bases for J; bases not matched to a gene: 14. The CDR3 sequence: CASSPSPGGARKTQYN. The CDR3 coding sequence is TGTGCCAGCAGCCCCAGCCCGGGGGGGGCTCGGAAGACCCAGTACAAC.